This T cell receptor beta chain was obtained from a study of response to subunit inactivated influenza vaccine. Study-level points and caveats: The study's authors posited that every seasonal influenza vaccination enlists few new T cells.

The J segment lost 3 bases and the V segment lost 6 bases, leaving 4 bases of the junction unmatched. CDR3 length: 14 amino acids. In regard to this clonotype: Its target is not known.

TCRdb called the RT-PCR reads again in MiXCR, with one record for every CDR3 protein. This sample has 500,000 or so distinct CDR3 sequences, with around 9.9% found just once. The TCR originated in a man aged 45-60 years who received an inactivated influenza vaccine. The input for sequencing was PBMCs from blood, taken 45 days after vaccination. This chain uses TRBV12-3 or TRBV12-4 with TRBJ2-3, with 9 nucleotides matching TRBD2. CDR3 bases: TGTGCCAGCAGCATAGCGGGAGCTACAGATACGCAGTATTTT. Protein sequence: CASSIAGATDTQYF.